This T cell receptor (beta chain) was profiled in a study of cytomegalovirus exposure and HLA in healthy donors. Researchers ran the PCR with 60 Vbeta and 13 Jbeta primers. Here immunoSEQ multiplex PCR was the method, and the copy in TCRdb shows in-frame clones only, minus some. The profile shows about 200,000 clones, roughly four fifths of them singletons. CDR3 size: 16 residues. Trimming pared 7 bases from V and 3 bases from J, leaving 21 bases between. Germline V gives CDR1 SEHNR, CDR2 FQNEAQ (reference sequence). The clonotype originates from a woman between 35 and 50 years old in good health and CMV-seronegative. The chain combines TRBV7-9 with TRBJ1-2, with a weak D call TRBD1 (6 bases). Input material: PBMCs. The CDR3, as DNA: TGTGCCAGCACCCCTCGGGTGGACAGCGATTACTATGGCTACACCTTC. It encodes CASTPRVDSDYYGYTF.